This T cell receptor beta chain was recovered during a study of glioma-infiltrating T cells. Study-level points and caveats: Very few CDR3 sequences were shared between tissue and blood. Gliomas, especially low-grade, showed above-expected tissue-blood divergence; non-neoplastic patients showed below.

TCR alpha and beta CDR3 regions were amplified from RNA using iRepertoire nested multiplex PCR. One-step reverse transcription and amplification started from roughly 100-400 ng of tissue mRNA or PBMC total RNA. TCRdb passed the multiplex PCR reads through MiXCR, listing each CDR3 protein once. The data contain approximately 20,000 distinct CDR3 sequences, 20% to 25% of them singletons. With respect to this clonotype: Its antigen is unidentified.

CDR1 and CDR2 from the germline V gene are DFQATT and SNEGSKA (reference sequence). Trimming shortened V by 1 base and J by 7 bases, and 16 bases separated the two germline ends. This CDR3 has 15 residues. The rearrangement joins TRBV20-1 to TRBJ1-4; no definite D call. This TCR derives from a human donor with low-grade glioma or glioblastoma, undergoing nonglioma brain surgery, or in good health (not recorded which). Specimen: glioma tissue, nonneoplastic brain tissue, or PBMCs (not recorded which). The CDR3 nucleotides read TGCAGTGCTAGAGGACCGGGAATCGCGGGTGAAAAACTGTTTTTT. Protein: CSARGPGIAGEKLFF.